A selection of T cell receptor beta chains follows, all from one sample in a study of blood T cell repertoires in COVID-19. Generated by immunoSEQ multiplex PCR, the TCRdb table keeps only in-frame clones and is missing some. The sample holds some 260,000 clones, about four fifths seen once. Sequenced sample: peripheral blood. The source is an elderly man with acute or convalescent COVID-19. Both conserved end residues are part of each CDR3. The D gene is left open where the match is weak. Clone size appears in some rows only: once, few, many, or a class for an expanded clone.

j_call: TRBJ2-2
clone_size: .
v_call: TRBV18
cdr3_length: 14
d_call: .
cdr3_aa: CASSVVPNTGELFF
cdr3_nt: TGTGCCAGCTCAGTAGTCCCGAACACCGGGGAGCTGTTTTTT

j_call: TRBJ2-2
clone_size: .
v_call: TRBV27
cdr3_length: 16
d_call: .
cdr3_aa: CASSLSQGRTTGELFF
cdr3_nt: TGTGCCAGCAGTCTTTCACAGGGTAGAACGACCGGGGAGCTGTTTTTT

j_call: TRBJ1-4
clone_size: .
v_call: TRBV2
cdr3_length: 14
d_call: TRBD1
cdr3_aa: CASCRDSASEKLFF
cdr3_nt: TGTGCCAGCTGCAGGGACAGTGCCTCCGAAAAACTGTTTTTT

j_call: TRBJ2-7
clone_size: .
v_call: TRBV11-3
cdr3_length: 13
d_call: .
cdr3_aa: CASSLGASYEQYF
cdr3_nt: TGTGCCAGCAGCTTAGGGGCCAGCTACGAGCAGTACTTC

j_call: TRBJ1-5
clone_size: .
v_call: TRBV28
cdr3_length: 12
d_call: .
cdr3_aa: CAARGGNQPQHF
cdr3_nt: TGTGCCGCCCGGGGGGGCAATCAGCCCCAGCATTTT

j_call: TRBJ2-5
clone_size: once
v_call: TRBV27
cdr3_length: 15
d_call: TRBD2
cdr3_aa: CASRFSGRRRETQYF
cdr3_nt: TGTGCCAGCAGATTTAGCGGGAGGCGCCGGGAGACCCAGTACTTC

j_call: TRBJ2-1
clone_size: .
v_call: TRBV6-6
cdr3_length: 15
d_call: TRBD1
cdr3_aa: CASSYSGGARNEQFF
cdr3_nt: TGTGCCAGCAGTTACTCAGGGGGCGCTAGGAATGAGCAGTTCTTC

j_call: TRBJ2-3
clone_size: .
v_call: TRBV28
cdr3_length: 15
d_call: TRBD2
cdr3_aa: CASSGASGRSDTQYF
cdr3_nt: TGTGCCAGCAGTGGGGCTAGCGGGAGATCAGATACGCAGTATTTT

j_call: TRBJ1-1
clone_size: many
v_call: TRBV4-1
cdr3_length: 16
d_call: .
cdr3_aa: CASSLQGFGRDTEAFF
cdr3_nt: TGCGCCAGCAGCCTACAGGGATTTGGCCGGGACACTGAAGCTTTCTTT

j_call: TRBJ1-6
clone_size: .
v_call: TRBV10-3
cdr3_length: 14
d_call: .
cdr3_aa: CAISESTQGSPLHF
cdr3_nt: TGTGCCATCAGTGAGTCGACTCAGGGTTCACCCCTCCACTTT

j_call: TRBJ2-7
clone_size: .
v_call: TRBV18
cdr3_length: 14
d_call: TRBD1
cdr3_aa: CASSDTTGGYEQYF
cdr3_nt: TGTGCCAGCTCAGACACAACAGGGGGCTACGAGCAGTACTTC

j_call: TRBJ2-3
clone_size: .
v_call: TRBV2
cdr3_length: 17
d_call: .
cdr3_aa: CASSRRAVRTSTDTQYF
cdr3_nt: TGTGCCAGCAGTAGGCGGGCGGTAAGAACTAGCACAGATACGCAGTATTTT

j_call: TRBJ1-4
clone_size: .
v_call: TRBV11-2
cdr3_length: 17
d_call: .
cdr3_aa: CASSLSSGGSTNEKLFF
cdr3_nt: TGTGCCAGCAGCTTATCCTCGGGGGGATCAACTAATGAAAAACTGTTTTTT

j_call: TRBJ2-2
clone_size: once
v_call: TRBV30
cdr3_length: 17
d_call: TRBD1
cdr3_aa: CAWSKGPGTGRGRELFF
cdr3_nt: TGTGCCTGGAGTAAAGGCCCCGGGACAGGAAGGGGGAGAGAGCTGTTTTTT

j_call: TRBJ1-2
clone_size: .
v_call: TRBV3-1/TRBV3-2
cdr3_length: 12
d_call: .
cdr3_aa: CASSQAAGGYTF
cdr3_nt: TGTGCCAGCAGCCAAGCGGCAGGGGGCTACACCTTC

j_call: TRBJ2-1
clone_size: .
v_call: TRBV7-2
cdr3_length: 16
d_call: TRBD2
cdr3_aa: CASSLGLAGPYNEQFF
cdr3_nt: TGTGCCAGCAGCTTGGGACTAGCGGGCCCCTACAATGAGCAGTTCTTC

j_call: TRBJ1-1
clone_size: .
v_call: TRBV18
cdr3_length: 14
d_call: TRBD1
cdr3_aa: CASSTDRGLGEAFF
cdr3_nt: TGTGCCAGCTCGACGGACAGGGGGTTAGGTGAAGCTTTCTTT

j_call: TRBJ1-3
clone_size: few
v_call: TRBV5-6
cdr3_length: 16
d_call: TRBD1
cdr3_aa: CASSTRTGRAGNTIYF
cdr3_nt: TGTGCCAGCAGCACACGGACAGGGAGGGCTGGAAACACCATATATTTT

j_call: TRBJ2-7
clone_size: .
v_call: TRBV6-1
cdr3_length: 13
d_call: .
cdr3_aa: CASSEARSGEQYF
cdr3_nt: TGTGCCAGCAGTGAAGCAAGGTCGGGAGAGCAGTACTTC

j_call: TRBJ2-4
clone_size: .
v_call: TRBV4-1
cdr3_length: 14
d_call: TRBD1
cdr3_aa: CASSQKGQKDIQYF
cdr3_nt: TGCGCCAGCAGCCAAAAGGGACAGAAAGACATTCAGTACTTC

j_call: TRBJ1-1
clone_size: many
v_call: TRBV7-6
cdr3_length: 15
d_call: .
cdr3_aa: CASSPMGGLNTEAFF
cdr3_nt: TGTGCCAGCAGCCCGATGGGAGGGTTGAACACTGAAGCTTTCTTT

j_call: TRBJ1-4
clone_size: .
v_call: TRBV3-1/TRBV3-2
cdr3_length: 16
d_call: TRBD1
cdr3_aa: CASSQPGGTAGEKLFF
cdr3_nt: TGTGCCAGCAGCCAACCGGGCGGGACAGCCGGTGAAAAACTGTTTTTT

j_call: TRBJ1-2
clone_size: few
v_call: TRBV29-1
cdr3_length: 15
d_call: .
cdr3_aa: CSVEGSDRAVYGYTF
cdr3_nt: TGCAGCGTTGAGGGGTCGGACAGAGCTGTCTATGGCTACACCTTC

j_call: TRBJ1-4
clone_size: .
v_call: TRBV2
cdr3_length: 20
d_call: .
cdr3_aa: CASSVSQIGGESLTNEKLFF
cdr3_nt: TGTGCCAGCAGTGTATCCCAGATCGGGGGGGAGTCGTTGACTAATGAAAAACTGTTTTTT

j_call: TRBJ1-2
clone_size: once
v_call: TRBV2
cdr3_length: 13
d_call: TRBD1
cdr3_aa: CASSSTGDYGYTF
cdr3_nt: TGTGCCAGCAGTTCGACAGGGGACTATGGCTACACCTTC

j_call: TRBJ2-7
clone_size: few
v_call: TRBV14
cdr3_length: 18
d_call: .
cdr3_aa: CASSHRTRTGGNTYEQYF
cdr3_nt: TGTGCCAGCAGCCATCGTACCCGCACTGGAGGTAACACCTACGAGCAGTACTTC

j_call: TRBJ1-2
clone_size: .
v_call: TRBV3-1/TRBV3-2
cdr3_length: 15
d_call: TRBD1
cdr3_aa: CASSQQGAKNYGYTF
cdr3_nt: TGTGCCAGCAGCCAGCAGGGGGCGAAGAACTATGGCTACACCTTC

j_call: TRBJ1-6
clone_size: few
v_call: TRBV9
cdr3_length: 16
d_call: TRBD1
cdr3_aa: CASSVEGGTGDSPLHF
cdr3_nt: TGTGCCAGCAGCGTAGAGGGGGGGACAGGGGATTCACCCCTCCACTTT

j_call: TRBJ1-5
clone_size: .
v_call: TRBV27
cdr3_length: 16
d_call: TRBD1
cdr3_aa: CASSQQGGLSNQPQHF
cdr3_nt: TGTGCCAGCAGTCAACAGGGGGGTTTAAGCAATCAGCCCCAGCATTTT

j_call: TRBJ1-2
clone_size: .
v_call: TRBV5-4
cdr3_length: 14
d_call: .
cdr3_aa: CASSPEQNNYGYTF
cdr3_nt: TGTGCCAGCAGCCCTGAACAGAACAACTATGGCTACACCTTC

j_call: TRBJ1-5
clone_size: .
v_call: TRBV5-1
cdr3_length: 15
d_call: .
cdr3_aa: CASSLGTSYNQPQHF
cdr3_nt: TGCGCCAGCAGCTTGGGGACATCATACAATCAGCCCCAGCATTTT

j_call: TRBJ1-4
clone_size: .
v_call: TRBV5-1
cdr3_length: 19
d_call: .
cdr3_aa: CASSATGVGTYATNEKLFF
cdr3_nt: TGCGCCAGCAGCGCCACGGGGGTGGGGACCTACGCAACTAATGAAAAACTGTTTTTT

j_call: TRBJ2-7
clone_size: few
v_call: TRBV5-1
cdr3_length: 15
d_call: .
cdr3_aa: CASSLEGGELYEQYF
cdr3_nt: TGCGCCAGCAGCTTGGAAGGGGGGGAACTCTACGAGCAGTACTTC

j_call: TRBJ1-1
clone_size: .
v_call: TRBV11-2
cdr3_length: 15
d_call: .
cdr3_aa: CASSPRGATNTEAFF
cdr3_nt: TGTGCCAGCAGCCCCCGTGGGGCGACGAACACTGAAGCTTTCTTT

j_call: TRBJ1-1
clone_size: once
v_call: TRBV24-1
cdr3_length: 13
d_call: TRBD1
cdr3_aa: CATSDIGTAEAFF
cdr3_nt: TGTGCCACCAGTGATATCGGGACAGCTGAAGCTTTCTTT

j_call: TRBJ1-2
clone_size: .
v_call: TRBV21-1
cdr3_length: 15
d_call: .
cdr3_aa: CASSTWEDGNYGYTF
cdr3_nt: TGTGCCAGCAGCACTTGGGAGGACGGAAACTATGGCTACACCTTC

j_call: TRBJ2-3
clone_size: .
v_call: TRBV9
cdr3_length: 17
d_call: TRBD2
cdr3_aa: CASSPGRLSGSTDTQYF
cdr3_nt: TGTGCCAGCAGCCCCGGGAGGTTAAGCGGAAGCACAGATACGCAGTATTTT

j_call: TRBJ1-4
clone_size: .
v_call: TRBV27
cdr3_length: 15
d_call: .
cdr3_aa: CASSKSGTTNEKLFF
cdr3_nt: TGTGCCAGCAGTAAGTCGGGGACAACTAATGAAAAACTGTTTTTT

j_call: TRBJ2-7
clone_size: .
v_call: TRBV21-1
cdr3_length: 12
d_call: .
cdr3_aa: CASRIQVEVCVF
cdr3_nt: TGTGCCAGCAGGATACAGGTAGAGGTTTGTGTCTTC

j_call: TRBJ2-5
clone_size: .
v_call: TRBV19
cdr3_length: 15
d_call: .
cdr3_aa: CASSIKVGGWETQYF
cdr3_nt: TGTGCCAGTAGTATTAAAGTCGGGGGATGGGAGACCCAGTACTTC

j_call: TRBJ1-4
clone_size: .
v_call: TRBV28
cdr3_length: 14
d_call: .
cdr3_aa: CATRAVGFNEKLFF
cdr3_nt: TGTGCCACCAGGGCCGTCGGGTTTAATGAAAAACTGTTTTTT

j_call: TRBJ1-6
clone_size: .
v_call: TRBV6-5
cdr3_length: 15
d_call: TRBD1
cdr3_aa: CASSYEGTGSSPLHF
cdr3_nt: TGTGCCAGCAGTTACGAGGGGACAGGCTCTTCACCCCTCCACTTT

j_call: TRBJ1-4
clone_size: .
v_call: TRBV5-6
cdr3_length: 17
d_call: TRBD1
cdr3_aa: CASSLWRTGRPNEKLFF
cdr3_nt: TGTGCCAGCAGCTTGTGGAGGACAGGGCGTCCTAATGAAAAACTGTTTTTT

j_call: TRBJ1-2
clone_size: .
v_call: TRBV25-1
cdr3_length: 14
d_call: .
cdr3_aa: CASSPQTSGTGYTF
cdr3_nt: TGTGCCAGCAGTCCCCAGACCTCCGGGACAGGCTACACCTTC

j_call: TRBJ2-5
clone_size: few
v_call: TRBV4-1
cdr3_length: 17
d_call: TRBD2
cdr3_aa: CASSQVGLAAMGETQYF
cdr3_nt: TGCGCCAGCAGCCAAGTTGGGCTAGCGGCTATGGGAGAGACCCAGTACTTC

j_call: TRBJ1-5
clone_size: .
v_call: TRBV7-2
cdr3_length: 12
d_call: .
cdr3_aa: CASSLDRGVQHF
cdr3_nt: TGTGCCAGCAGCTTAGACCGTGGAGTCCAGCATTTT

j_call: TRBJ2-6
clone_size: .
v_call: TRBV2
cdr3_length: 18
d_call: .
cdr3_aa: CASKGEGLGRWAYDVLTF
cdr3_nt: TGTGCCAGTAAGGGGGAGGGTCTGGGACGGTGGGCTTATGACGTCCTGACTTTC

j_call: TRBJ2-7
clone_size: .
v_call: TRBV7-9
cdr3_length: 12
d_call: TRBD2
cdr3_aa: CASSFTGGEQYF
cdr3_nt: TGTGCCAGCAGCTTCACGGGGGGCGAGCAGTACTTC

j_call: TRBJ2-2
clone_size: .
v_call: TRBV19
cdr3_length: 14
d_call: .
cdr3_aa: CASKEGANTGELFF
cdr3_nt: TGTGCCAGTAAGGAAGGGGCGAACACCGGGGAGCTGTTTTTT

j_call: TRBJ2-1
clone_size: .
v_call: TRBV5-1
cdr3_length: 14
d_call: .
cdr3_aa: CASSSSKGYNEQFF
cdr3_nt: TGCGCCAGCAGCTCGTCGAAGGGGTACAATGAGCAGTTCTTC

j_call: TRBJ2-3
clone_size: .
v_call: TRBV24-1
cdr3_length: 17
d_call: TRBD2
cdr3_aa: CATSDFTVAGGTDTQYF
cdr3_nt: TGTGCCACCAGTGATTTTACGGTAGCGGGGGGCACAGATACGCAGTATTTT